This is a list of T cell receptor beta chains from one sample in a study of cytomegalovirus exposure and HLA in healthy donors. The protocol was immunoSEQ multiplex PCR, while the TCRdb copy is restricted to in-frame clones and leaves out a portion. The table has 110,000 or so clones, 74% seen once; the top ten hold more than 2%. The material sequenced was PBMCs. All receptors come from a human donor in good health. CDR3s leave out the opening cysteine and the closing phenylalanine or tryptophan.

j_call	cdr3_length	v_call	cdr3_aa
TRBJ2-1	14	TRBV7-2	ASSLALSARYNEQF
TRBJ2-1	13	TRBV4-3	ASSQGDRGSDEQF
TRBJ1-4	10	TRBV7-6	ASSLVIEKLF
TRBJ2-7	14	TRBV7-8	ASSRIGSGRDGEQY
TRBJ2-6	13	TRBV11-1	ASSQGLLEGNVLT
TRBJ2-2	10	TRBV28	ASSSSRGELF
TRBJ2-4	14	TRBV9	ASSVGAGGNLNIQY
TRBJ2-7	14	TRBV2	ASSGVLGQGTYEQY
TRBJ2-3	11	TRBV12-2	ASRLAGGDTQY
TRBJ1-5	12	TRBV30	AWSRRQGVQPQH
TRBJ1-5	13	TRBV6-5	ASSYSPAGPGPQH
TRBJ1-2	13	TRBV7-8	ASSQLSTLDRGYT
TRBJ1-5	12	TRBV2	ASTSTGGYQPQH
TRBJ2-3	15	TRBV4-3	ASSQTSGGAKTDTQY
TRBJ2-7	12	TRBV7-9	ASSLDQGVYEQY
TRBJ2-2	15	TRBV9	ASSPIGSFGGGGELF
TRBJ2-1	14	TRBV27	ASSPRTGALYNEQF
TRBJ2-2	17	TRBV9	ASSVDYRTSGGNTGELF
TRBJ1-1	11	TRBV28	ASRPTRGLGSF
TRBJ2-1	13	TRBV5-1	ASSLGGQGFNEQF
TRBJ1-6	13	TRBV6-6	ASSPKAVLNSPLH
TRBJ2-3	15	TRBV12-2	ASRLIRASGSTDTQY
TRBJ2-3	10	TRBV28	ASSWTVDTQY
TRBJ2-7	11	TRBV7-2	ASSFDRTYEQY
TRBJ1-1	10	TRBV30	AWSVPGTEAF
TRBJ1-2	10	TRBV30	AWREANYGYT
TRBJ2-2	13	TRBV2	ASSHGLATTGELF
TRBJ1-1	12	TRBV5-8	ASSLQGDRDEAF
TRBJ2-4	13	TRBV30	AWSGQPKPKNIQY
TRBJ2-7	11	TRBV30	AWRPGGAYEQY
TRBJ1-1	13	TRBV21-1	ASSIWTEENTEAF
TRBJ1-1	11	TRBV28	ASSLQVEAEAF
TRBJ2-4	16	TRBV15	ATSRLGLAGLAKNIQY
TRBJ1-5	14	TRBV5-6	ASSRSKGLGNQPQH
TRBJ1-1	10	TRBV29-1	SADRLNTEAF
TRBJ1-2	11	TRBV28	ASIKTGYYGYT
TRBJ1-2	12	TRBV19	ASKTETGQSGYT
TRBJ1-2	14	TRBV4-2	ASSQEGAISLGGYT
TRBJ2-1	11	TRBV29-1	SALTWSGNEQF
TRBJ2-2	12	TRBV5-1	ASSLAVNRKELF
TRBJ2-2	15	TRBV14	ASSQGLNRRRGGELF
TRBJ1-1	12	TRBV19	ASSLIGGITEAF
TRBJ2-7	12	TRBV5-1	ASKRTTEVGEQY
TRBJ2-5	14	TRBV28	ASSLISRRGQETQY
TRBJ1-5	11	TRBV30	ALQGQGDQPQH
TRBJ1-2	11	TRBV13	ASSPDRVYGYT
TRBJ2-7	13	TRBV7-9	ASSLSPVSHYEQY